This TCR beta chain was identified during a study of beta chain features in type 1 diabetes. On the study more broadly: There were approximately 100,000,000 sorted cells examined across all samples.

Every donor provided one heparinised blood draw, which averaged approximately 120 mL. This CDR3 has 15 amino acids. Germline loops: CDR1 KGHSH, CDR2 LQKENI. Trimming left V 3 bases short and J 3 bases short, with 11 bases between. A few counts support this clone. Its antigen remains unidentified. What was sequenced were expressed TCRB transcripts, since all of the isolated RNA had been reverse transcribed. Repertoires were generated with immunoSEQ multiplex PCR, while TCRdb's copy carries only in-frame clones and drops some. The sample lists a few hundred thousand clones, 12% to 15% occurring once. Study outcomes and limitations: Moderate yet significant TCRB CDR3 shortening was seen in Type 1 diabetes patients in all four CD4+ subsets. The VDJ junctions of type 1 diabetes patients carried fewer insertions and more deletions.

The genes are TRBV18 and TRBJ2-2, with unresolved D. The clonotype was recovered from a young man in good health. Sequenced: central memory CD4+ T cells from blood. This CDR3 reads CASSPTQTDTGELFF. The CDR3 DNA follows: TGTGCCAGCTCACCGACCCAGACTGACACCGGGGAGCTGTTTTTT.